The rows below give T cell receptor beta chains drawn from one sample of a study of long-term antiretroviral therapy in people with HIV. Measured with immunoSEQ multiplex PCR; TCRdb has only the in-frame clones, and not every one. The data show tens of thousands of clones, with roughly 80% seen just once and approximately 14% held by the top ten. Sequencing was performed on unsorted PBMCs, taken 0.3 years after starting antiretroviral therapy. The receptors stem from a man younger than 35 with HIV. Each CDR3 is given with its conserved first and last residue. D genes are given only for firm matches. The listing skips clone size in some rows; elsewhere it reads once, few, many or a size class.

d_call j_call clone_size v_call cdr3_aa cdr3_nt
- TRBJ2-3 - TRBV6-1 CAGGIHVSGAQYF TGTGCCGGGGGGATTCACGTCTCCGGAGCGCAGTATTTT
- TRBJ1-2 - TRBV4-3 CASSQDWAGLNYGYTF TGCGCCAGCAGCCAAGATTGGGCGGGACTGAACTATGGCTACACCTTC
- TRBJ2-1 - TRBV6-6 CASSPTSTEQFF TGTGCCAGCAGCCCGACCTCGACTGAGCAGTTCTTC
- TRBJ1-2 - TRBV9 CASSVLGEDGYTF TGTGCCAGCAGCGTACTCGGGGAAGATGGCTACACCTTC
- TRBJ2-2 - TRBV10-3 CAISVGLPTGELFF TGTGCCATCAGTGTCGGCCTCCCCACCGGGGAGCTGTTTTTT
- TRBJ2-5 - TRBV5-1 CASRGGDQETQYF TGCGCCAGCAGAGGGGGGGACCAAGAGACCCAGTACTTC
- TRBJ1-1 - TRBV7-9 CASSSDVGGLNTEAFF TGTGCCAGCAGCTCCGATGTCGGGGGACTGAACACTGAAGCTTTCTTT
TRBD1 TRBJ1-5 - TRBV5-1 CASSFDGQGDLEPQHF TGCGCCAGCAGCTTTGATGGACAGGGGGATTTGGAGCCCCAGCATTTT
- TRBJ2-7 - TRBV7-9 CASSPGVGLYEQYF TGTGCCAGCAGCCCCGGAGTCGGGCTCTACGAGCAGTACTTC
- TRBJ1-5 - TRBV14 CASSQEGRVDQPQHF TGTGCCAGCAGCCAAGAGGGCAGGGTAGATCAGCCCCAGCATTTT
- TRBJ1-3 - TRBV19 CASSPSGASGNTIYF TGTGCCAGTAGTCCTTCTGGGGCGTCAGGAAACACCATATATTTT
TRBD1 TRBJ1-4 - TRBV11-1 CASSPRQGGSSNEKLFF TGTGCCAGCAGCCCGCGACAGGGGGGTTCGTCTAATGAAAAACTGTTTTTT
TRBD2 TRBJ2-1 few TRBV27 CASSLRREGNEQFF TGTGCCAGCAGTTTAAGGCGGGAGGGGAATGAGCAGTTCTTC
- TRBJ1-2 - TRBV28 CASSLGQRVGYGYTF TGTGCCAGCAGTTTAGGTCAGAGAGTAGGCTATGGCTACACCTTC
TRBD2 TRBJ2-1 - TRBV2 CASGGASGVGMFF TGTGCCTCCGGGGGCGCTAGCGGGGTGGGAATGTTCTTC
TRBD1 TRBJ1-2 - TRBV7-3 CASSSDRGRGYGYTF TGTGCCAGCAGCTCCGACAGGGGGCGTGGCTATGGCTACACCTTC
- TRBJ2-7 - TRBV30 CAWNQDRSYEQYF TGTGCCTGGAACCAAGACCGCTCCTACGAGCAGTACTTC
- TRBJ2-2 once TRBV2 CASSDLGRGNTGELFF TGTGCCAGCAGTGATCTTGGTAGAGGGAACACCGGGGAGCTGTTTTTT
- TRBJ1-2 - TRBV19 CASSRDPGTNYGYTF TGTGCCAGTAGTAGAGACCCGGGAACCAACTATGGCTACACCTTC
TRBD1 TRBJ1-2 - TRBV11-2 CASSPDRGGGYTF TGTGCCAGCAGCCCAGACAGGGGGGGAGGCTACACCTTC
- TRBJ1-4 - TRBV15 CATGERNEKLFF TGTGCCACGGGGGAGAGGAATGAAAAACTGTTTTTT
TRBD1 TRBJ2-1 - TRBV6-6 CASSPGQGYNEQFF TGTGCCAGCAGTCCGGGACAGGGCTACAATGAGCAGTTCTTC
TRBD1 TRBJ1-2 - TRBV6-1 CASSELTGVDGYTF TGTGCCAGCAGTGAACTAACAGGGGTGGATGGCTACACCTTC
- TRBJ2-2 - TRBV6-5 CASSYGVTGELFF TGTGCCAGCAGTTACGGGGTCACCGGGGAGCTGTTTTTT
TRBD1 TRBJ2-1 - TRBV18 CASSPPGQGVNNEQFF TGTGCCAGCTCACCACCCGGACAGGGGGTCAACAATGAGCAGTTCTTC
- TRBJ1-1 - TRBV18 CASSPLWRERGMNTEAFF TGTGCCAGCTCACCGCTATGGAGGGAACGTGGGATGAACACTGAAGCTTTCTTT
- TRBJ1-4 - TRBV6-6 CAGHRDPQEKLFF TGTGCCGGGCACAGGGATCCTCAGGAAAAACTGTTTTTT
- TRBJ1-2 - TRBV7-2 CASSLRESDGYTF TGTGCCAGCAGCTTACGGGAGAGCGACGGCTACACCTTC
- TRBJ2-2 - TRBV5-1 CASSSSVGLDTGELFF TGCGCCAGCAGCTCCTCGGTGGGGCTGGACACCGGGGAGCTGTTTTTT
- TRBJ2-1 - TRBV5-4 CASGGGASLSYNEQFF TGTGCCTCAGGGGGGGGCGCTTCCCTCTCCTACAATGAGCAGTTCTTC
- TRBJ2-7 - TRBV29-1 CSVQDSSYEQYF TGCAGCGTTCAAGACAGTTCCTACGAGCAGTACTTC
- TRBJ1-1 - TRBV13 CASSLGTGTEAFF TGTGCCAGCAGCTTAGGGACAGGCACTGAAGCTTTCTTT
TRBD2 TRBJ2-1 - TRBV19 CASTSGRESYNEQFF TGTGCCTCGACTAGCGGGAGGGAATCCTACAATGAGCAGTTCTTC
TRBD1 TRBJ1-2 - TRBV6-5 CASSLDRASGYTF TGTGCCAGCAGTCTGGACAGGGCCTCTGGCTACACCTTC
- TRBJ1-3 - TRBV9 CASSYEGAPTGNTIYF TGTGCCAGCAGCTACGAAGGGGCTCCTACTGGAAACACCATATATTTT
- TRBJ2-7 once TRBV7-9 CASSLNDGSYEQYF TGTGCCAGCAGCTTAAACGACGGAAGCTACGAGCAGTACTTC
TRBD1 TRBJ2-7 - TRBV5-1 CASNHWGQSYEQYF TGCGCCAGCAACCATTGGGGACAGTCCTACGAGCAGTACTTC
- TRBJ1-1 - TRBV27 CASSLLGNTEAFF TGTGCCAGCAGTTTACTGGGGAACACTGAAGCTTTCTTT
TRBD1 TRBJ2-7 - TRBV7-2 CASRLPGQGTDRPYEQYF TGTGCCAGCAGACTGCCGGGACAGGGGACGGACAGACCCTACGAGCAGTACTTC
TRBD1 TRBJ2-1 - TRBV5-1 CASSLGTGVGNEQFF TGCGCCAGCAGCTTAGGGACAGGGGTGGGAAATGAGCAGTTCTTC
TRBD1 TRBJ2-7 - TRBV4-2 CASSLWDRAGYEQYF TGTGCCAGCAGCCTCTGGGACAGGGCGGGCTACGAGCAGTACTTC
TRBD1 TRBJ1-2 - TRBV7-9 CASSLTGEAYGYTF TGTGCCAGCAGCTTAACAGGGGAGGCCTATGGCTACACCTTC